This T cell receptor (beta chain) was recovered during a study of T cell responses to AZD1222 COVID-19 vaccine. This table comes from immunoSEQ multiplex PCR, and its TCRdb copy is limited to in-frame clones, with some not included. The sample has roughly 150,000 clones, about 90% seen once. As to this clone: Its antigen is unknown.

The V end lost 7 bases, the J end lost 5 bases, and 6 bases lay between the germline ends. Germline assignment: CDR1 MNHEY and CDR2 SVGAGI. The CDR3 sequence is 11 residues long. Whole-study findings and limits: Most donors were white British and more were female, and clonal diversity was possibly underestimated.

The sequencing used peripheral blood, collected 28 days after the second AZD1222 dose. V gene TRBV6-5 combines with J gene TRBJ2-1; D is unclear. The TCR sequence derives from an adult who received the AZD1222 COVID-19 vaccine. In DNA, the CDR3 is TGTGCCAGCAAGGCAAACAATGAGCAGTTCTTC. Protein: CASKANNEQFF.